The present T cell receptor (beta chain) was sequenced within a study of CD8 T cells in Susac syndrome. With random hexamers, roughly 0.45 to 1 ug RNA was reverse transcribed. In TCRdb, the immunoSEQ multiplex PCR reads were re-called with MiXCR into one record per CDR3 protein. The repertoire includes about 240,000 distinct CDR3 sequences, almost 97% of them detected once, and around 0.093% sits in the top ten. V trimming: 5 bases; J trimming: 4 bases; junction bases outside the gene matches: 5. Germline V gene lookup returns CDR1 KGHDR and CDR2 SFDVKD. The CDR3 covers 14 residues. This receptor was obtained from a human donor with Susac syndrome. The chain recombines TRBV24-1 with TRBJ2-3, with TRBD2 matching over 7 bases. Sequencing was done on a sample of CD4+ T cells from PBMCs. CDR3 amino acids: CATSAAGSPDTQYF. The CDR3 DNA sequence: TGTGCCACCAGTGCAGCGGGATCCCCAGATACGCAGTATTTT.